The next 23 T cell receptor beta chains were all read from a single sample in a study of shared clonotypes between healthy human individuals (dated by TCRdb to about 2020). The library was generated by the immunoSEQ multiplex PCR assay. In TCRdb, the immuneACCESS table is reduced to in-frame sequences with V and J assigned. These tables do not hold every clone; where another copy was compared, an unresolved V gene accounts for under half, and the others remain unexplained. Present in this sample are some 450,000 clones, approximately 71% of which were seen just once. The top ten clonotypes cover 12% of the sample. The sample was PBMCs. The source of these receptors is a woman in her forties in good health. Some clones in this sample may be carry-over from other donors' samples.

This clone was counted between two and nine times. Other DNA variants within this sample encode the same CDR3. The chain carries TRBV13 and TRBJ2-7, with D possibly matching TRBD2 (5 bases). CDR1 PRHDT and CDR2 FYEKMQ come from the germline V gene (reference sequence). Trimming shortened V by 0 bases and J by 3 bases, and 9 bases separated the two germline ends. The CDR3 loop spans 14 amino acids. The CDR3 DNA reads TGTGCCAGCAGCTTAGGAGTCACTAGCTACGAGCAGTACTTC. Amino acids: CASSLGVTSYEQYF.

The V and J genes are TRBV7-8 and TRBJ2-7, with D perhaps TRBD2 (6 bases). This CDR3 has 14 residues. Germline V gene lookup returns CDR1 SGHVS and CDR2 FQNEAQ. The V and J ends lost 7 bases and 3 bases respectively, with 16 bases between them. The CDR3 spells CASTFRDSDYEQYF. The CDR3 coding sequence is TGTGCCAGCACCTTCCGGGACTCAGACTACGAGCAGTACTTC.

This clone was counted only a few times. This sequence joins TRBV28 and TRBJ1-2; 9 nucleotides match TRBD1. The CDR3 sequence is 15 residues long. J gave up 7 bases and V 1 base, and 7 bases lay outside the gene matches. Germline V lookup: CDR1 MDHEN, CDR2 SYDVKM. The CDR3 coding sequence is TGTGCCAGCAGTTTATTTAACAGGGGGCGGAGTGGCTACACCTTC. As protein: CASSLFNRGRSGYTF.

In regard to this clone: Since a far larger clone is one base different, this is likely a read error. The V and J genes are TRBV2 and TRBJ2-5; the D gene is possibly TRBD2 (6 bases). The V end lost 6 bases, the J end lost 3 bases, and 14 bases lay between the germline ends. The CDR3 runs 14 residues. CDR1 and CDR2 (germline): SNHLY, FYNNEI. CDR3 protein: CASRRGSREETQYF. DNA for the CDR3: TGTGCCAGCAGGCGGGGCTCGAGGGAAGAGACCCAGTACTTC.

This rearrangement joins TRBV29-1 to TRBJ2-7; 10 bases fit TRBD2. The CDR3 covers 16 residues. The junction had 12 bases not matched to a gene; V was cut back by 6 bases and J by 1 base. The germline CDR1 and CDR2 sequences are SQVTM and ANQGSEA. The CDR3 here is CSVHTSGRASSYEQYF. The CDR3 DNA follows: TGCAGCGTCCACACGAGCGGGAGGGCCTCGTCCTACGAGCAGTACTTC.

This clone was recorded once. This could be a read error, since a much larger clone is one nucleotide away. The sample carries other DNA sequences with the same CDR3. This chain joins TRBV2 and TRBJ2-5, with a tentative D call TRBD2 (6 bases). Germline values: CDR1 SNHLY, CDR2 FYNNEI. The CDR3 loop spans 13 amino acids. The CDR3 is CASSRESEETQYF. CDR3 nucleotide sequence: TGCGCCAGCAGTCGGGAGTCTGAAGAGACCCAGTACTTC.

Notes on this clone: A much more abundant neighbour one base away suggests this may be a read error. The rearrangement joins TRBV2 to TRBJ1-2; D unresolved. V dropped 8 bases and J dropped 2 bases, with 18 bases sitting between them. The CDR3 is made up of 15 amino acids. The germline CDR1 and CDR2 sequences are SNHLY and FYNNEI. Here the CDR3 reads CASGVLAGSNYGYTF. In nucleotides, the CDR3 is TGTGCCAGCGGTGTTTTGGCGGGCAGCAACTATGGCTACACCTTC.

The chain employs TRBV19 and TRBJ2-2, with 8 bases fitting TRBD1. The J segment lost 2 bases and the V segment lost 7 bases, leaving 6 bases of the junction unmatched. This CDR3 has 15 amino acids. Per the germline V gene, CDR1 is LNHDA and CDR2 is SQIVND (reference sequence). The DNA for the CDR3 is TGTGCCAGTACGAGACAGGGGCTAAACACCGGGGAGCTGTTTTTT. This gives the protein CASTRQGLNTGELFF.

The rearrangement joins TRBV11-2 to TRBJ2-7, with D maybe TRBD1 (6 bases). The CDR3 runs to 16 residues. Trimming removed 4 bases from V and 6 bases from J, with 22 bases in between. Looked up from germline, CDR1 is SGHAT and CDR2 is FQNNGV. CDR3 in amino acids: CASSSRPGHRALEQYF. CDR3 coding DNA: TGTGCCAGCAGCTCCCGACCGGGACACAGAGCCCTCGAGCAGTACTTC.

The chain couples TRBV9 to TRBJ2-4; 7 bases align to TRBD1. Per the germline V gene, CDR1 is SGDLS and CDR2 is YYNGEE. There are 14 residues in the CDR3. The ends lost 4 bases at V and 6 bases at J; junction bases unmatched: 7. CDR3 loop: CASSSDRAINIQYF. The DNA of the CDR3 is TGTGCCAGCAGCTCAGACAGGGCGATAAACATTCAGTACTTC.

This clone has more than one count but fewer than ten. This chain connects TRBV18 to TRBJ1-4; D unresolved. Trimming cost V 1 base and J 8 bases, with 11 bases left between them. Germline values: CDR1 KGHSH, CDR2 LQKENI. The CDR3 is made up of 14 amino acids. The CDR3 nucleotides read TGTGCCAGCTCACCACGAGCCGTCGGGGAAAAACTGTTTTTT. Protein sequence: CASSPRAVGEKLFF. Full variable domain (missing parts from reference TRBV18 and TRBJ1-4): NAGVMQNPRHLVRRRGQEARLRCSPMKGHSHVYWYRQLPEEGLKFMVYLQKENIIDESGMPKERFSAEFPKEGPSILRIQQVVRGDSAAYFCASSPRAVGEKLFFGSGTQLSVL.

This chain joins TRBV27 and TRBJ2-2, with TRBD1 matching 7 bases. V was pared by 11 bases and J by 1 base, with 7 bases of the junction left unmatched. There are 14 residues in the CDR3. Per the germline V gene, CDR1 is MNHEY and CDR2 is SMNVEV (reference sequence). This CDR3 reads CAVQRTGNTGELFF. As DNA, the CDR3 is TGTGCCGTACAACGGACAGGGAACACCGGGGAGCTGTTTTTT.

As regards this clone: Other DNA sequences in the same sample also yield this CDR3. The chain links TRBV19 to TRBJ1-5; D is possibly TRBD1 (5 bases). The CDR3 is made up of 13 amino acids. Per the germline V gene, CDR1 is LNHDA and CDR2 is SQIVND (reference sequence). V lost 5 bases and J lost 5, with 10 bases in between. The CDR3: CASSEGRDQPQHF. The DNA for the CDR3 is TGTGCCAGTAGTGAGGGGAGGGATCAGCCCCAGCATTTT.

The J gene is TRBJ2-2, the V gene TRBV19; no definite D call. CDR3 length equals 15 residues. Trimming left V 3 bases short and J 2 bases short, with 10 bases between. Germline V gene sequence: CDR1 LNHDA, CDR2 SQIVND (reference sequence). The DNA of the CDR3 is TGTGCCAGTAGTATGACGCGGAGTAACACCGGGGAGCTGTTTTTT. It encodes CASSMTRSNTGELFF.

The V call is TRBV6-1, the J call TRBJ2-1; D not resolved. Trimming left V 1 base short and J 4 bases short, with 8 bases between. The CDR3 contains 14 residues. CDR1 MNHNS and CDR2 SASEGT come from the germline V gene. Written as DNA, the CDR3 is TGTGCCAGCAGTGAAGGGGCACCTTACAATGAGCAGTTCTTC. Translation gives CASSEGAPYNEQFF.

Regarding this clone: A clone one base away is much larger, so this may be a read error. The chain is built from TRBV7-9 and TRBJ2-1; D might be TRBD2 (5 bases). V shed 8 bases and J shed 3 bases, with 17 bases lying between them. CDR3 size: 15 residues. CDR1 and CDR2 from the germline V gene are SEHNR and FQNEAQ (reference sequence). The CDR3 DNA reads as TGTGCCAGCGGCCCCGATACCGGGATCTACAATGAGCAGTTCTTC. This codes for CASGPDTGIYNEQFF.

This clone has a count of ten or more. The chain combines TRBV30 with TRBJ2-5; D gene unclear. CDR3 length equals 12 residues. Germline V gene data show CDR1 as GTSNPN and CDR2 as SVGIG (reference sequence). The V gene lost 2 bases and the J gene lost 5 bases, with 9 bases spanning the gap. CDR3 amino acids: CAWSTTAETQYF. In DNA, the CDR3 is TGTGCCTGGAGTACGACCGCGGAGACCCAGTACTTC.

V and J are TRBV7-9 and TRBJ1-4; D gene uncertain. V was trimmed by 1 base and J by 5 bases, leaving 5 bases between them. This CDR3 comprises 13 residues. Germline V gene data show CDR1 as SEHNR and CDR2 as FQNEAQ (reference sequence). The CDR3 nucleotides are TGTGCCAGCAGCTTAGGCTCGAATGAAAAACTGTTTTTT. It codes for CASSLGSNEKLFF. Together with reference TRBV7-9 and TRBJ1-4, the CDR3 gives the full variable domain: DTGVSQNPRHKITKRGQNVTFRCDPISEHNRLYWYRQTLGQGPEFLTYFQNEAQLEKSRLLSDRFSAERPKGSFSTLEIQRTEQGDSAMYLCASSLGSNEKLFFGSGTQLSVL.

This clone was detected only a few times. V gene TRBV21-1 combines with J gene TRBJ2-7; TRBD1 was called by the table and not checked on the DNA. TRBV21-1 is tagged as a pseudogene. There are 11 residues in the CDR3. The DNA for the CDR3 is TGTGCCAGCTCCGGGACAGTCGAGCAGTACTTC. Translated, it gives CASSGTVEQYF.

J is TRBJ1-5 and V is TRBV10-3; no clear D. The CDR3 consists of 13 residues. V lost 2 bases and J 5 bases, leaving 7 bases between the germline ends. Germline lookup yields CDR1 ENHRY and CDR2 SYGVKD. In nucleotides, the CDR3 is TGTGCCATCAGTGAGGAGGGATATCAGCCCCAGCATTTT. It yields the protein CAISEEGYQPQHF.

The chain employs TRBV29-1 and TRBJ2-6, with D hard to call. The CDR3 length is 16 residues. Germline V gives CDR1 SQVTM, CDR2 ANQGSEA. Trimming took off 5 bases at V and 5 bases at J, with 19 bases between the two ends. CDR3 protein: CSVSAVLQSRANVLTF. In DNA, the CDR3 is TGCAGCGTTAGTGCAGTACTACAAAGTCGGGCCAACGTCCTGACTTTC.

In this sample, this clone turned up once. At the DNA level, this CDR3 is encoded by other sequences in the same sample as well. In nucleotides, the CDR3 is TGTGCCAGCAGCTTTTCGGGGTACCAAGAGACCCAGTACTTC. Protein sequence: CASSFSGYQETQYF. This chain connects TRBV7-9 to TRBJ2-5, with D possibly being TRBD2 (5 bases). The CDR3 contains 14 residues. Per germline, CDR1 SEHNR and CDR2 FQNEAQ (reference sequence). Trimming pared 3 bases from V and 0 bases from J, leaving 8 bases between.

Comment on this clone: The identical CDR3 is also encoded by other nucleotide sequences in the sample. The chain uses TRBV7-9 and TRBJ1-2, with D unclear. The V gene lost 0 bases and the J gene lost 6 bases, with 8 bases spanning the gap. The CDR3 length is 13 residues. The V gene's germline CDR1 is SEHNR and CDR2 FQNEAQ (reference sequence). CDR3 nucleotides: TGTGCCAGCAGCTTAGCTGGAGTGGATGGCTACACCTTC. Protein: CASSLAGVDGYTF.